This T cell receptor (beta chain) is drawn from a study of OX40 agonist ivuxolimab in advanced cancers. The data were produced by immunoSEQ multiplex PCR, yet TCRdb's version contains in-frame clones alone and is incomplete. The sample consists of approximately 90,000 clones, about 85% of them appearing once. The count of this clone is one. Material: CD4+ or CD8+ T cells sorted from blood, obtained in a trial of the OX40 agonist ivuxolimab. This clonotype was obtained from an adult with an advanced solid tumor such as melanoma, head and neck, liver or kidney cancer.

The CDR3 coding sequence is TGTGCCATCAGCGTACCGGCGGAAGGCTCCTACAATGAGCAGTTCTTC. Translation gives CAISVPAEGSYNEQFF. J is TRBJ2-1 and V is TRBV10-3; the D is unclear. The germline V gene encodes CDR1 ENHRY and CDR2 SYGVKD. V lost 6 bases and J lost 0, with 15 bases in between. The CDR3 is made up of 16 amino acids.